This TCR beta chain was profiled in a study of Graves' ophthalmopathy and Graves' hyperthyroidism (dated by TCRdb to the late 2010s). A note on the overall study: Peripheral blood was collected at initial diagnosis, prior to any treatment. For independent validation, a separate cohort was made up of 18 hyperthyroidism patients plus 17 patients who later progressed from hyperthyroidism to ophthalmopathy. TCR beta repertoire signatures were used to distinguish Graves' ophthalmopathy from Graves' hyperthyroidism and to predict progression to ophthalmopathy. For training and testing, the approximately 97 patients in the discovery cohort were randomly divided in a 7:3 ratio. In five to seven hyperthyroidism patients, T-cell repertoires of thyroid tissue and blood were compared. In total, under 150 blood samples were TCR-sequenced: approximately 42 ophthalmopathy, roughly 80 hyperthyroidism and some 17 hyperthyroidism-to-ophthalmopathy patients. To explore V-J signatures that distinguish ophthalmopathy from hyperthyroidism, a discovery set of roughly 98 patients was enrolled, made up of some 41 with ophthalmopathy and around 57 with stable hyperthyroidism. After sampling, hyperthyroidism patients received methimazole starting at 30 mg daily, and ophthalmopathy patients received high-dose intravenous methylprednisolone.

This clonotype was seen repeatedly, ten times or more. Its antigen remains undetermined. Within one base of it there is no much larger clone, and no base qualities were kept. From the cysteine up to the phenylalanine, the CDR3 has a length of 14 residues. Only the CDR3 part of the read is kept: 42 bases, read in frame from the first base. The trim is 0 bases for V and 6 bases for J, with a gap of 10 bases between the germline ends. Based on the germline V gene (reference sequence), the CDR1 and CDR2 sequences are MNHEY and SMNVEV. A patient counted as having stable hyperthyroidism if there was no progression to ophthalmopathy within 18 months of follow-up. The hyperthyroidism patients were 18 to 65 years old and newly diagnosed, with a disease duration of less than 2 months. Patients with other autoimmune diseases, uncontrolled infections, pregnancy or lactation were excluded. Clinical symptoms, serum thyroxine, TRAb, thyroid ultrasound and orbital computed tomography were used for diagnosis. Using Ficoll-Paque density gradient centrifugation, PBMCs were isolated from over 8.5 ml of fresh peripheral blood. Trizol reagent was used to extract the total RNA, and its quality was then checked on an Agilent 2100 Bioanalyzer.

For repertoire sequencing, the TCR beta CDR3 regions were amplified from RNA transcripts. The first round was an RT-PCR using HTBI primers with the Qiagen OneStep RT-PCR kit, and this first round was followed by a second-round multiplex PCR, then size selection and purification. Libraries were sequenced paired-end with 100 bp reads on an Illumina HiSeq2000. In the paper's pipeline: SOAPnuke was used to process the reads, removing any read that contained adapters or uncalled bases, had a mean Phred below 15, or lacked an exact match to the constant primer or identifier. High-quality paired reads were merged with COPE v1.2.5. Each unique nucleotide sequence was treated as a clonotype, and MiTCR v1.1 was used to align the clonotypes to the IMGT TRB V, D and J references. Analysis was restricted to V-J combinations with a frequency above 0.0001, which covered roughly 99% of repertoires. A TCR clonal expansion and chaos score per V-J combination was defined as the ratio of F50 clonal expansion to chaos observed in the TCRdist matrix. Welch's t-statistics and random forest were used to reduce the features to 13 V-J combinations, which were then used as input to a naive Bayes classifier. The similarity between thyroid and blood repertoires was quantified using the Morisita-Horn index. TCRdb ran its own pipeline on the public reads, namely fastp trimming at Q25 and MiXCR clone calling, and kept in-frame beta chains. CDR3 protein sequences are deduplicated, and each keeps its most common genes and DNA. Clone size and V and J calls follow TCRdb, not the original study. This sample lists roughly 400,000 distinct CDR3 sequences; less than 20% were detected once. About 7% of the sample is taken by the ten largest.

Overall results and qualifications from the work: The 13-signature model separated ophthalmopathy from stable hyperthyroidism with roughly 90% sensitivity and 81.08% specificity in cross-validation, and 80%/75% in the test set. Sample size was not statistically predetermined, and group allocation was not concealed from the investigators. In validation, the model predicted ophthalmopathy progression with 70.59% sensitivity and 72.22% specificity; 12 predicted patients were CT-confirmed with GO in a median of about 6.1 months. Most expanded thyroid clonotypes with frequency above 0.001 were also detected in blood, suggesting blood repertoires may reflect the thyroid immune response.

This sequence originates from a woman aged 18 to 35 with stable Graves' hyperthyroidism. Donor details come from another sample of the same person, matched by shared clones. The sample taken for sequencing was peripheral blood. This chain is built from TRBV27 and TRBJ2-3; the best D guess is TRBD1, with 5 bases matching. CDR3 reads: CASSLSTVGDTQYF. The DNA sequence is as follows: TGTGCCAGCAGTTTATCGACAGTGGGGGATACGCAGTATTTT.